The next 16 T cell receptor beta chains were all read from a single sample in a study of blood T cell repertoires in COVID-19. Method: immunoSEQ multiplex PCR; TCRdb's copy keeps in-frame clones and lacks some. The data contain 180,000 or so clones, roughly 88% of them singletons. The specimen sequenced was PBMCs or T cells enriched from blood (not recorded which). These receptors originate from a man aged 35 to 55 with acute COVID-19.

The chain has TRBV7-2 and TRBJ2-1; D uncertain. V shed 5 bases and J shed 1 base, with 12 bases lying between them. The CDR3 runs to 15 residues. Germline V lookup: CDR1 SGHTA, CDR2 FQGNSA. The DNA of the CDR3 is TGTGCCAGCAGCGCCTATAGTATATCCTACAATGAGCAGTTCTTC. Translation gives CASSAYSISYNEQFF. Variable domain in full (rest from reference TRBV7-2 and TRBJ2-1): GAGVSQSPSNKVTEKGKDVELRCDPISGHTALYWYRQSLGQGLEFLIYFQGNSAPDKSGLPSDRFSAERTGGSVSTLTIQRTQQEDSAVYLCASSAYSISYNEQFFGPGTRLTVL.

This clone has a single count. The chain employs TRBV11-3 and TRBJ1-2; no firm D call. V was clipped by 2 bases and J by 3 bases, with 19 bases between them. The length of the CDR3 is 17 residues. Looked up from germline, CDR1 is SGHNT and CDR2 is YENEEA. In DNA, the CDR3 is TGTGCCAGCAGCTTATTGGAATGCGGGGATGCAGACTATGGCTACACCTTC. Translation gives CASSLLECGDADYGYTF.

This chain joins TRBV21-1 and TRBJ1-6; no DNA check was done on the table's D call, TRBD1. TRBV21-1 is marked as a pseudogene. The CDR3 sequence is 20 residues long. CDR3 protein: CASSKNKRDSFRFIDSPLHF. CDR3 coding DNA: TGTGCCAGCAGCAAGAATAAACGGGACAGCTTCCGGTTTATTGATTCACCCCTCCACTTT.

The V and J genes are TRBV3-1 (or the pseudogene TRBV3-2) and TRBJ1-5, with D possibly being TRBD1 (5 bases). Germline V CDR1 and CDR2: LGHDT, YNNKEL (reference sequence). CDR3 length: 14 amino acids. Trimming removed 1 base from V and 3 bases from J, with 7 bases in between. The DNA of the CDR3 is TGTGCCAGCAGCCAAGCCAGGGACAATCAGCCCCAGCATTTT. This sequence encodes CASSQARDNQPQHF.

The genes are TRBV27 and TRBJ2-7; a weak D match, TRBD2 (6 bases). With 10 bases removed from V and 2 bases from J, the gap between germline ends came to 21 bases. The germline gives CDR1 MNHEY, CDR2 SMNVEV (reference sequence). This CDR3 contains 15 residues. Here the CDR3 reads CATRRPGGRPYEQYF. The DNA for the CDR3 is TGTGCCACCAGGCGCCCAGGAGGGCGCCCCTACGAGCAGTACTTC.

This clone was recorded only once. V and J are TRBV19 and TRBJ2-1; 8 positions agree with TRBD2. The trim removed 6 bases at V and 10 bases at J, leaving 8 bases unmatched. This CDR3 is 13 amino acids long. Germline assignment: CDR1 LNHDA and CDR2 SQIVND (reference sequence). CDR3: CASSPPGGQEQFF. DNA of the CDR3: TGTGCCAGTAGCCCCCCGGGGGGGCAGGAGCAGTTCTTC.

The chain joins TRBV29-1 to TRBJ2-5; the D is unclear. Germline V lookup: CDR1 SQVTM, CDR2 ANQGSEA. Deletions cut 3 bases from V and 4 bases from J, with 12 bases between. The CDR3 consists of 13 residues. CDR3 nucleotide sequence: TGCAGCGTTGATGGCAATAGAGGAGAGACCCAGTACTTC. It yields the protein CSVDGNRGETQYF.

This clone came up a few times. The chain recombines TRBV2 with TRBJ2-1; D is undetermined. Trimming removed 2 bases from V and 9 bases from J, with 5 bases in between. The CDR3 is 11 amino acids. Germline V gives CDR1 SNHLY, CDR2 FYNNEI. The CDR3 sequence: CASSETVEQFF. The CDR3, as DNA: TGTGCCAGCAGTGAAACGGTTGAGCAGTTCTTC.

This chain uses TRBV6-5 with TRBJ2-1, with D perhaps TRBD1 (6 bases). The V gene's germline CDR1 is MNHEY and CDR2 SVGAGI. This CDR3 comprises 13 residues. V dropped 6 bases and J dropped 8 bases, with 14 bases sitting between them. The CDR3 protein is CASSSGVSYEQFF. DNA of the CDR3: TGTGCCAGCAGCTCAGGGGTTTCGTATGAGCAGTTCTTC.

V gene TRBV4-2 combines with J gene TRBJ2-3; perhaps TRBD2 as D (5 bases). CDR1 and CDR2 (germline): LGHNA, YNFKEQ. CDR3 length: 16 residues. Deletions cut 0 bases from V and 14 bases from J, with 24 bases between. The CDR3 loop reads CASSQETSSGGMMRYF. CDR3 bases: TGTGCCAGCAGCCAAGAAACCTCAAGCGGAGGAATGATGAGGTATTTT.

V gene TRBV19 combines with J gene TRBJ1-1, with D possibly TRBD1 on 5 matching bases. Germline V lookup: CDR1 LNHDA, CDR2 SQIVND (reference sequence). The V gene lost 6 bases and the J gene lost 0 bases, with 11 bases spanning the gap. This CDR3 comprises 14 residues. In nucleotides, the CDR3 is TGTGCCAGTAGACGACAGACTGTGAACACTGAAGCTTTCTTT. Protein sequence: CASRRQTVNTEAFF.

The DNA for the CDR3 is TGTGCCAGCAGTTACTTAGCGGGACCAGCCAAAAACATTCAGTACTTC. Translated, it gives CASSYLAGPAKNIQYF. The V and J genes are TRBV27 and TRBJ2-4; 8 bases map to TRBD2. Germline-derived CDR1 and CDR2 are MNHEY and SMNVEV (reference sequence). The ends lost 4 bases at V and 0 bases at J; junction bases unmatched: 5. The CDR3 covers 16 residues.

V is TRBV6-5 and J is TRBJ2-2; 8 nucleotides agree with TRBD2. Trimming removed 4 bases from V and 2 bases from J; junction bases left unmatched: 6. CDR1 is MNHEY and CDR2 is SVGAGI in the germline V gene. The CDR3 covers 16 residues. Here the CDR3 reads CASSSQGLANTGELFF. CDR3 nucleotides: TGTGCCAGCAGTTCGCAAGGACTAGCTAACACCGGGGAGCTGTTTTTT.

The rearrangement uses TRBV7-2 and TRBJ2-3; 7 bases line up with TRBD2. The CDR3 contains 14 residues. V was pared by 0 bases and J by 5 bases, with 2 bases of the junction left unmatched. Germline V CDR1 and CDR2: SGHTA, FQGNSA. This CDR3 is CASSLAGGEDTQYF. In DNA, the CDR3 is TGTGCCAGCAGCTTAGCGGGAGGGGAAGATACGCAGTATTTT. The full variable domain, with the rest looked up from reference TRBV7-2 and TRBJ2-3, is GAGVSQSPSNKVTEKGKDVELRCDPISGHTALYWYRQSLGQGLEFLIYFQGNSAPDKSGLPSDRFSAERTGGSVSTLTIQRTQQEDSAVYLCASSLAGGEDTQYFGPGTRLTVL.

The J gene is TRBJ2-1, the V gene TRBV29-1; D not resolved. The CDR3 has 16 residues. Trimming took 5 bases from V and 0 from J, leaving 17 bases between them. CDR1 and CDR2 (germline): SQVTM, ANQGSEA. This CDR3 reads CSVHAGTASSYNEQFF. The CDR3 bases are TGCAGCGTTCACGCCGGAACGGCTAGCTCCTACAATGAGCAGTTCTTC.

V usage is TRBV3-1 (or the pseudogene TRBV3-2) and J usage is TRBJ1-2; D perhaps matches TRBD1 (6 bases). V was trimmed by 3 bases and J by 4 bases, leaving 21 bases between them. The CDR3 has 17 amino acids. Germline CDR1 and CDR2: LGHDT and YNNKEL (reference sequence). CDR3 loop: CASSQRLGGAPPYGYTF. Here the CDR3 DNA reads TGTGCCAGCAGCCAGCGCTTAGGGGGAGCTCCCCCCTATGGCTACACCTTC.